A selection of T cell receptor beta chains follows, all from one sample in a study of breast tumors, draining lymph nodes, adjacent tissues. TCRdb ran MiXCR on the multiplex PCR reads and lists one entry per CDR3 protein. Of about 94,000 distinct CDR3 sequences in the sample, around 28% were seen once. Sequencing used axillary lymph node tissue. Receptors originate from a female donor with breast cancer. Some clones in this sample may be carry-over from other donors' samples. Both conserved end residues are part of each CDR3. Each record gives: V gene, J gene, D gene, clone size, CDR3 DNA, CDR3 protein. A D gene is named only where the DNA matches it firmly. Clone size is stated in some rows and not others, as once, few, many or a class when expanded.

TRBV28	TRBJ1-1	.	.	TGTGCCAGCAGTTTATGGGGAGTTGGTGGCACTGAAGCTTTCTTT	CASSLWGVGGTEAFF
TRBV20-1	TRBJ1-5	.	many	TGCAGTGCTACTTGGAGGGGCAATCAGCCCCAGCATTTT	CSATWRGNQPQHF
TRBV7-6	TRBJ2-3	TRBD2	.	TGTGCCTGCAGTTGGGCCGGGACTAGCGGTACCACAGATACGCAGTATTTT	CACSWAGTSGTTDTQYF
TRBV4-3	TRBJ1-4	.	.	TGCGCCAGCAGCCGAAGAGCGGGACAAGATAATGAAAAACTGTTTTTT	CASSRRAGQDNEKLFF
TRBV20-1	TRBJ2-3	TRBD2	many	TGCAGTGCTCCTAACCCTAGCGGGACCAGCACAGATACGCAGTATTTT	CSAPNPSGTSTDTQYF
TRBV12-3/TRBV12-4	TRBJ2-3	.	many	TGTGCCAGCAGTTCCCAGGTAGCCACAGATACGCAGTATTTT	CASSSQVATDTQYF
TRBV25-1	TRBJ2-1	TRBD2	many	TGTGCCAGCAGTGTGGCGGGAGGGTCCAATGAGCAGTTCTTC	CASSVAGGSNEQFF
TRBV5-1	TRBJ2-7	.	once	TGCGCCAGCAGCGTAGCCGGGGACTCCTACGGGCAGTACTTC	CASSVAGDSYGQYF
TRBV19	TRBJ1-1	.	few	TGTGCCAGTATAGAAGGACCCACGGGAACTGAAGCTTTCTTT	CASIEGPTGTEAFF
TRBV7-6	TRBJ2-7	TRBD2	many	TGTGCCAGCAGCTCATTAGCGGGAGGGCCCTACGAGCAGTACTTC	CASSSLAGGPYEQYF
TRBV7-8	TRBJ1-5	.	once	TGTGCCAGCAGCCCAAGGGTTGGGCAGGCCTTCTACGAGCATTTT	CASSPRVGQAFYEHF
TRBV20-1	TRBJ2-3	TRBD2	many	TGCAGTGCCACGGCGGGATACGGGAGGTCGTCAGATACGCAGTATTTT	CSATAGYGRSSDTQYF
TRBV9	TRBJ1-2	.	once	TGTGCCAGCAGCGCCGCCCCGGACGTACGGGGGCCCCCGGGCGGCTACACCTTC	CASSAAPDVRGPPGGYTF
TRBV29-1	TRBJ1-2	.	few	TGCAGCGTTGAAGATCATGGCAGATCAACCTATGGCTACACCTTC	CSVEDHGRSTYGYTF
TRBV20-1	TRBJ2-6	.	many	TGCAGTGCTAGGAGGGTCCTCAACTCTGGGGCCAACGTCCTGACTTTC	CSARRVLNSGANVLTF
TRBV12-3/TRBV12-4	TRBJ1-2	.	.	TGTGCCAGCAGTTTAATGGTTAGCTATGGCTGCACCTTC	CASSLMVSYGCTF
TRBV9	TRBJ2-2	.	.	TGTGCCAGCAGCGTAGGTGTTACCGGGGAGCTGTTTTTT	CASSVGVTGELFF
TRBV4-1	TRBJ2-7	TRBD1	.	TGCGCCAGCAGCCAAGTCGGAGGACAGGGTGGCTACGAGCAGTACTTC	CASSQVGGQGGYEQYF
TRBV20-1	TRBJ2-7	.	many	TGCAGTGCTAGTTTCATCTCTTCGACAGGTTTCTACGAGCAGTACTTC	CSASFISSTGFYEQYF
TRBV12-3/TRBV12-4	TRBJ2-7	.	many	TGTGCCAGCAGGGATACAGGGGAGGGTTACGAGCAGTACTTC	CASRDTGEGYEQYF
TRBV7-2	TRBJ1-1	.	.	TGTGCCAGCAGCTTAGGCAGGGCCATGAACACTGAAGCTTTCTTT	CASSLGRAMNTEAFF
TRBV12-3/TRBV12-4	TRBJ1-3	.	few	TGTGCCAGCAGTTTCGGGACGGAAGTAAACACCATATATTTT	CASSFGTEVNTIYF
TRBV7-3	TRBJ1-1	.	few	TGTGCCAGCAGCCCCACTTGGAACACTGAAGCTTTCTTT	CASSPTWNTEAFF
TRBV20-1	TRBJ1-2	.	many	TGCAGTGCTAGCCTCGGGGGGCAAGACTACACCTTC	CSASLGGQDYTF
TRBV24-1	TRBJ1-5	.	many	TGTGCCACCAGTCCCTCGGGAGGGAACAATCAGCCCCAGCATTTT	CATSPSGGNNQPQHF
TRBV7-6	TRBJ2-1	.	.	.	CASFYICSADPSGTGHNEQFF
TRBV20-1	TRBJ2-7	.	many	TGCAGTGCTAGAAAGGGGTCCTACGAGCAGTACTTC	CSARKGSYEQYF
TRBV20-1	TRBJ2-1	.	many	TGCAGTGCCAGACATTGGGCAGGCTCCTACAATGAGCAGTTCTTC	CSARHWAGSYNEQFF